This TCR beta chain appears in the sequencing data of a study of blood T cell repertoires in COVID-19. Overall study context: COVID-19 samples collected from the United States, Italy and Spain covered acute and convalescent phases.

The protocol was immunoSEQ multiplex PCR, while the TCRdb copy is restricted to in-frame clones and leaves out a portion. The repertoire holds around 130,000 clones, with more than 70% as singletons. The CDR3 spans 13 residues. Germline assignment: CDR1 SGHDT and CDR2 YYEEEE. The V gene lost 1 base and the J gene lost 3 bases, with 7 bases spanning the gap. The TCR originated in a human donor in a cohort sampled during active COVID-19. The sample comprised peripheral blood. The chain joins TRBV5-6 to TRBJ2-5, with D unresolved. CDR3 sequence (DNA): TGTGCCAGCAGCTTGAACCTAGAAGAGACCCAGTACTTC. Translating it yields CASSLNLEETQYF. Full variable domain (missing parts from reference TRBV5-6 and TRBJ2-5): DAGVTQSPTHLIKTRGQQVTLRCSPKSGHDTVSWYQQALGQGPQFIFQYYEEEERQRGNFPDRFSGHQFPNYSSELNVNALLLGDSALYLCASSLNLEETQYFGPGTRLLVL.